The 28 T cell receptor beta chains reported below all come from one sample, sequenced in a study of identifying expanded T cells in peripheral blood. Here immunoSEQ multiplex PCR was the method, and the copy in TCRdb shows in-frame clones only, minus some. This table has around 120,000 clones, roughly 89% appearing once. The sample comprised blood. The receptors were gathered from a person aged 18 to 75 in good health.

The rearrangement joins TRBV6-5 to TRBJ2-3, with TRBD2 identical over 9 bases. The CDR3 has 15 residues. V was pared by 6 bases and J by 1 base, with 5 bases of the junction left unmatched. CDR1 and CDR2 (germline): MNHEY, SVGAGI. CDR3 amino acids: CASRESGGRTDTQYF. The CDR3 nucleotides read TGTGCCAGCAGGGAGAGCGGGGGGCGCACAGATACGCAGTATTTT.

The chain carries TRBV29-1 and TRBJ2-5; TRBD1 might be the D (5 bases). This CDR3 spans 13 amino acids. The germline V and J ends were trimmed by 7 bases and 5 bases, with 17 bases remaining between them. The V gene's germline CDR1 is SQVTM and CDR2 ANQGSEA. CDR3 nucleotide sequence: TGCAGCGGTGGACGAACAGGAAGTGAGACCCAGTACTTC. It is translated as CSGGRTGSETQYF.

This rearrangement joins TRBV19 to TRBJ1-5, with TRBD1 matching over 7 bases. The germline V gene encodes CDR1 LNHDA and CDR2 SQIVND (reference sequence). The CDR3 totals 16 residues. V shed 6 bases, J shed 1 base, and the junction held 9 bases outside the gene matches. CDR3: CASSAAGTASNQPQHF. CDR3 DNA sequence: TGTGCCAGTAGCGCTGCCGGGACAGCAAGCAATCAGCCCCAGCATTTT.

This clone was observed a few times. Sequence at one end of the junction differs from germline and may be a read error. CDR3 residues: CASSYSLGGLVEHF. CDR3 nucleotides: TGTGCCAGCAGTTACTCCTTAGGTGGACTAGTGGAGCACTTC. This chain joins TRBV6-5 and TRBJ2-5; 7 positions match TRBD2. The CDR3 has 14 residues. Germline-derived CDR1 and CDR2 are MNHEY and SVGAGI.

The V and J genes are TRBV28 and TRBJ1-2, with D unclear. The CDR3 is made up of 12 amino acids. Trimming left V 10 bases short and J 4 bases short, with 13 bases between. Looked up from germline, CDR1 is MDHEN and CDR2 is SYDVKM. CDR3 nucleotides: TGTGCCACCTTTAGACACTTCTATGGCTACACCTTC. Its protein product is CATFRHFYGYTF.

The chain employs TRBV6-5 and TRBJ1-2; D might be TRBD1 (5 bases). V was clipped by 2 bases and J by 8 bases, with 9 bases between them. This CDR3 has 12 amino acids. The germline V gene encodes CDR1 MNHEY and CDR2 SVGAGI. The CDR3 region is CASSYRWGGYTF. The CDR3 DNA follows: TGTGCCAGCAGTTACCGCTGGGGGGGCTACACCTTC.

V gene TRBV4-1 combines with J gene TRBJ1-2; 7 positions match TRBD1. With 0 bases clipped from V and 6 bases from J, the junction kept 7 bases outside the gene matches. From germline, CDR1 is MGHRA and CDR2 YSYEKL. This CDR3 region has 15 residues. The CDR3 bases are TGCGCCAGCAGCCAAGATGAGACAGGGCATAATGGCTACACCTTC. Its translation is CASSQDETGHNGYTF.

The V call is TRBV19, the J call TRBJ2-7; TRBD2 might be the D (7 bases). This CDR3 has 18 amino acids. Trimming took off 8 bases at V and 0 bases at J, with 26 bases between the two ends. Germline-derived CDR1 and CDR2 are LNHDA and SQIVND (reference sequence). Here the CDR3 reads CASDAITAGARPSYEQYF. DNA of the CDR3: TGTGCCAGTGACGCAATCACGGCGGGGGCGCGCCCCTCCTACGAGCAGTACTTC.

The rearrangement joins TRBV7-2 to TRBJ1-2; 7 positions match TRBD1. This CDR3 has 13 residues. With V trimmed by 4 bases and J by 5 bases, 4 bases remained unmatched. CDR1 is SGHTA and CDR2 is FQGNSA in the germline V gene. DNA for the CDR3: TGTGCCAGCAGCTCGACAGGGACATATGGCTACACCTTC. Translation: CASSSTGTYGYTF.

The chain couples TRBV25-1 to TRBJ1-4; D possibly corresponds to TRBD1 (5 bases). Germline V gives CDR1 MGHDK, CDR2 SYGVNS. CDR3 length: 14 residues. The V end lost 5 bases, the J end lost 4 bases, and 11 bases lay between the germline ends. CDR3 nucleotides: TGTGCCAGCAGTCCAGGGATGAGTAATGAAAAACTGTTTTTT. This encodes CASSPGMSNEKLFF.

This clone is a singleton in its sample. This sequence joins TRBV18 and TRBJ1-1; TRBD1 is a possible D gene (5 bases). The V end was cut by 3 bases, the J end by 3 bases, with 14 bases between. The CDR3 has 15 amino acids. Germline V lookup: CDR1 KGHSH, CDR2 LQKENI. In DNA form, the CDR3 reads TGTGCCAGCTCACCTTTTGGGGGTTTTGACACTGAAGCTTTCTTT. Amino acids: CASSPFGGFDTEAFF.

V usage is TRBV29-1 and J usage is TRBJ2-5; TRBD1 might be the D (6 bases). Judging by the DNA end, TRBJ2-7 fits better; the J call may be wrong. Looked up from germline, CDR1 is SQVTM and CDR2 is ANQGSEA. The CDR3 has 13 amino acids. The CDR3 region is CSGINRAPYEQYF. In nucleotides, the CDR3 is TGCAGCGGTATTAACAGGGCTCCCTACGAGCAGTACTTC.

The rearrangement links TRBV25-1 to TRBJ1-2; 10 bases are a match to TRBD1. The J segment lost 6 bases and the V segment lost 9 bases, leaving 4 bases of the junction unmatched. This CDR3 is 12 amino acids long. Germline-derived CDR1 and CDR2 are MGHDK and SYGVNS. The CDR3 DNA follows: TGTGCCAGTTTTGGGACAGGGGATGGCTACACCTTC. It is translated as CASFGTGDGYTF.

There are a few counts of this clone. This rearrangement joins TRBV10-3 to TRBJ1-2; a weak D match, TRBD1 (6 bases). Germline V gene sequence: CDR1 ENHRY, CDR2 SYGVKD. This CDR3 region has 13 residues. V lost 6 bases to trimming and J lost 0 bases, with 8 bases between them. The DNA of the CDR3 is TGTGCCATCAGCGGGACACCTAACTATGGCTACACCTTC. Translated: CAISGTPNYGYTF.

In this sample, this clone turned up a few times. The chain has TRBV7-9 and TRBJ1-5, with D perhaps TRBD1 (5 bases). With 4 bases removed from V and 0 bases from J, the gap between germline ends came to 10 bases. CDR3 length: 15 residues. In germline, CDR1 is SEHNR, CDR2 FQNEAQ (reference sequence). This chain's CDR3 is CASSSAGGSNQPQHF. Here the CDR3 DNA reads TGTGCCAGCAGCTCCGCTGGGGGTAGCAATCAGCCCCAGCATTTT.

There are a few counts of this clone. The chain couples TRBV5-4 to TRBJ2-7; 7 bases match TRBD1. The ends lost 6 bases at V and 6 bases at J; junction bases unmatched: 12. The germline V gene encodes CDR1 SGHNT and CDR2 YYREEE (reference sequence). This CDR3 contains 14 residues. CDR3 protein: CASTLGQAALEQYF. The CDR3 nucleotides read TGTGCCAGCACCCTTGGACAGGCCGCCCTCGAGCAGTACTTC.

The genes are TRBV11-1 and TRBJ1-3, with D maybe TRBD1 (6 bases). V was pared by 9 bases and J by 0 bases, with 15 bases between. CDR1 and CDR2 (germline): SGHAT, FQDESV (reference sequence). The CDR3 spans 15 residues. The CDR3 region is CASPWGGPSGNTIYF. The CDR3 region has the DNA TGTGCCAGTCCCTGGGGGGGGCCCTCTGGAAACACCATATATTTT.

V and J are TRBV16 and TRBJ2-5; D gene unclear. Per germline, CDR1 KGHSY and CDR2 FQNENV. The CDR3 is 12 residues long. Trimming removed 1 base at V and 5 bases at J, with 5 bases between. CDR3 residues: CASSQFSETQYF. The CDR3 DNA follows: TGTGCCAGCAGCCAATTTTCGGAGACCCAGTACTTC.

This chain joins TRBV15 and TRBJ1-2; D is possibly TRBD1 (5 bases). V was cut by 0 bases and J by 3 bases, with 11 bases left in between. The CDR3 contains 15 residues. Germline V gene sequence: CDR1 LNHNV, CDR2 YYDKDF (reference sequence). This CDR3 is CATSRDQGRYYGYTF. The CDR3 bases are TGTGCCACCAGCAGAGATCAGGGCAGGTACTATGGCTACACCTTC.

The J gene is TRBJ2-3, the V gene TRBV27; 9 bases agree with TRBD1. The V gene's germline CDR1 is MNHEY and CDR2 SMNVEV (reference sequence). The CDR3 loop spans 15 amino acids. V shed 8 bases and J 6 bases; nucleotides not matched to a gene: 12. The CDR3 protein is CASLQGAGMADTQYF. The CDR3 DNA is TGTGCCAGCTTACAGGGGGCCGGGATGGCCGATACGCAGTATTTT.

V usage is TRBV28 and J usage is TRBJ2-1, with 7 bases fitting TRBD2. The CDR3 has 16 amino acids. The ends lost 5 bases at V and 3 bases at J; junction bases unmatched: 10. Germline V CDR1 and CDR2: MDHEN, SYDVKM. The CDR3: CASSGYRGGLYNEQFF. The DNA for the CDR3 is TGTGCCAGCAGTGGTTATCGCGGGGGACTCTACAATGAGCAGTTCTTC.

This CDR3 is CASSLFIGASYEQYF. In DNA form, the CDR3 reads TGTGCCAGCAGCTTATTTATAGGCGCGTCCTACGAGCAGTACTTC. This sequence joins TRBV7-2 and TRBJ2-7, with D unclear. The germline V gene has CDR1 SGHTA and CDR2 FQGNSA. CDR3 length: 15 residues. The V end was cut by 2 bases, the J end by 1 base, with 12 bases between.

Here the CDR3 reads CASSLNQETQYF. Here the CDR3 DNA reads TGTGCCAGCAGCCTGAACCAAGAGACCCAGTACTTC. The rearrangement uses TRBV14 and TRBJ2-5; D uncertain. CDR3 length equals 12 residues. Trimming shortened V by 4 bases and J by 0 bases, and 3 bases separated the two germline ends. CDR1 is SGHDN, CDR2 FVKESK, per germline.

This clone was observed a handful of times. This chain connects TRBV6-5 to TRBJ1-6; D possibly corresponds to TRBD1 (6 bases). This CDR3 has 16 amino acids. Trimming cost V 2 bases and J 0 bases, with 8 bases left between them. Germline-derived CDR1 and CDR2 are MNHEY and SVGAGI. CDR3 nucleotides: TGTGCCAGCAGTTACACAGGGATCTCCTATAATTCACCCCTCCACTTT. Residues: CASSYTGISYNSPLHF.

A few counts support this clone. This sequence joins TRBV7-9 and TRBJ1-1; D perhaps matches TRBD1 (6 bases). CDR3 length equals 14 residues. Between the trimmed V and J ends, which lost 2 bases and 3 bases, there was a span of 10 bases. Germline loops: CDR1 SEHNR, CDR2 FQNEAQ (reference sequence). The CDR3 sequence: CASSLLSGDTEAFF. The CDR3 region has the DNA TGTGCCAGCAGCTTACTGTCAGGGGACACTGAAGCTTTCTTT. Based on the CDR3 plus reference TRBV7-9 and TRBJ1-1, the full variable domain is DTGVSQNPRHKITKRGQNVTFRCDPISEHNRLYWYRQTLGQGPEFLTYFQNEAQLEKSRLLSDRFSAERPKGSFSTLEIQRTEQGDSAMYLCASSLLSGDTEAFFGQGTRLTVV.

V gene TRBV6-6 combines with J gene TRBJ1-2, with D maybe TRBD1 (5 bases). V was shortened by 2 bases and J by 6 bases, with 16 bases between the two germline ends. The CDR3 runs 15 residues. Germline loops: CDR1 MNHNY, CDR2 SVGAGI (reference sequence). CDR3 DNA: TGTGCCAGCAGTTACGGGCAGGGTGGTTTTAATGGCTACACCTTC. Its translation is CASSYGQGGFNGYTF.

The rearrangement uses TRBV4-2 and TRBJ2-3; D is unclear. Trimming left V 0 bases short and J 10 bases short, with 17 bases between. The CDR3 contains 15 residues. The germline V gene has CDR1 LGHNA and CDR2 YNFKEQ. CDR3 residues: CASSQEWPSETPQYF. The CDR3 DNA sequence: TGTGCCAGCAGCCAAGAATGGCCCTCAGAGACTCCGCAGTATTTT.

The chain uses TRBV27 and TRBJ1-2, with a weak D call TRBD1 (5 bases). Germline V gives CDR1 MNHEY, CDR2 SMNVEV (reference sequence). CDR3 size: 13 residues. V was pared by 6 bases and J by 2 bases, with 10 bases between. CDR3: CASRGPWNYGYTF. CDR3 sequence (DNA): TGTGCCAGCAGGGGACCGTGGAACTATGGCTACACCTTC.